The 2 T cell receptor beta chains given below trace back to one sample, sequenced in a study of shared clonotypes between healthy human individuals. Clones were read by immunoSEQ multiplex PCR, and TCRdb kept only the in-frame ones, dropping some. The sample contains 550,000 to 850,000 clones, 72% of which appear only once. Sequencing was carried out using memory CD4+ T cells sorted from blood. Sample subset: CD45RA-negative fraction. All receptors derive from a woman aged 25 to 39 in good health.

The rearrangement joins TRBV2 to TRBJ1-2; 9 bases match TRBD1. V was pared by 6 bases and J by 4 bases, with 6 bases of the junction left unmatched. The germline V gene encodes CDR1 SNHLY and CDR2 FYNNEI. The CDR3 consists of 14 residues. CDR3 loop: CASSRGQGIYGYTF. The CDR3 region has the DNA TGTGCCAGCAGCCGGGGACAGGGCATCTATGGCTACACCTTC. The variable domain in full, with the rest retrieved from reference TRBV2 and TRBJ1-2, is EPEVTQTPSHQVTQMGQEVILRCVPISNHLYFYWYRQILGQKVEFLVSFYNNEISEKSEIFDDQFSVERPDGSNFTLKIRSTKLEDSAMYFCASSRGQGIYGYTFGSGTRLTVV.

For this clone: The sample contains more than one DNA sequence encoding this CDR3. The V call is TRBV18, the J call TRBJ1-1; possible D gene TRBD1, 5 bases. Trimming removed 3 bases at V and 3 bases at J, with 11 bases between. Germline V lookup: CDR1 KGHSH, CDR2 LQKENI. This CDR3 comprises 14 residues. DNA for the CDR3: TGTGCCAGCTCACCTCTCGGGGGGGACACTGAAGCTTTCTTT. Encoded protein: CASSPLGGDTEAFF. The complete variable domain, with remaining parts taken from reference TRBV18 and TRBJ1-1, reads NAGVMQNPRHLVRRRGQEARLRCSPMKGHSHVYWYRQLPEEGLKFMVYLQKENIIDESGMPKERFSAEFPKEGPSILRIQQVVRGDSAAYFCASSPLGGDTEAFFGQGTRLTVV.